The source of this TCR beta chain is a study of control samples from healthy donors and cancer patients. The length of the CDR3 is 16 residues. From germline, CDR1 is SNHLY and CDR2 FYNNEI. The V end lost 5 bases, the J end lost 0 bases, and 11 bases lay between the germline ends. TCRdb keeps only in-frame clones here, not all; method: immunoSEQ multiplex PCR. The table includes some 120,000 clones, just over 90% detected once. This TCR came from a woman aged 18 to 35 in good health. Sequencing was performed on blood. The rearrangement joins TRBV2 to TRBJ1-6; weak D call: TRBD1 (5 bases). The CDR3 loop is CASSLPDSSYNSPLHF. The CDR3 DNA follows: TGTGCCAGCAGTCTACCAGACAGCTCCTATAATTCACCCCTCCACTTT.